The 16 T cell receptor beta chains reported below all come from one sample, sequenced in a study of CXCR3-negative and CXCR3-positive naive CD8 T cells. Whole-study results and caveats: A higher hydrophobicity marked the TRB CDR3s of CXCR3-positive naive cells versus CXCR3-negative naive cells.

Their antigens remain unidentified. Carrying UMI labels, the TRB cDNA libraries were prepared through 5' RACE. TCRdb re-called the 5' RACE reads, yielding one record per CDR3 amino acid sequence without DNA. In all, the sample yields about 120,000 distinct CDR3 sequences. Material for sequencing was naive CXCR3+ CD8+ T cells from blood. Subset specified: CD45RO-CCR7+CD27+CD95- naive CD8+ T cells expressing CXCR3 (TNR3+). All receptors come from a human donor in good health. Some clones in this sample may be carry-over from other donors' samples.

The chain carries TRBV9 and TRBJ2-3; TCRdb outputs TRBD1, but without DNA this stays unchecked. Germline V gives CDR1 SGDLS, CDR2 YYNGEE. The CDR3 runs to 14 residues. This chain's CDR3 is CASSPEGGTDTQYF.

The rearrangement links TRBV10-3 to TRBJ1-1; TCRdb outputs TRBD1, but without DNA this stays unchecked. CDR3 length: 15 amino acids. Germline lookup yields CDR1 ENHRY and CDR2 SYGVKD. The CDR3 loop is CAISESIGVGTEAFF.

V is TRBV7-9 and J is TRBJ2-1; no DNA is available, so the TRBD2 call from TCRdb remains unchecked. The CDR3 contains 16 residues. Germline V gene sequence: CDR1 SEHNR, CDR2 FQNEAQ (reference sequence). The CDR3 sequence: CASSTLLPESYNEQFF.

V gene TRBV20-1 combines with J gene TRBJ1-5; TCRdb's D call of TRBD1 is untestable without DNA. The CDR3 consists of 15 residues. The germline gives CDR1 DFQATT, CDR2 SNEGSKA (reference sequence). CDR3 protein: CSAQPDGVGAQPQHF.

CDR3 sequence reads: CASSLRGWDGYTF. This chain links TRBV12-3 or TRBV12-4 with TRBJ1-2; TCRdb outputs TRBD1, but without DNA this stays unchecked. The CDR3 extends over 13 amino acids.

V and J are TRBV20-1 and TRBJ2-7; TCRdb's D call, TRBD2, is unchecked because there is no DNA. Germline V gene sequence: CDR1 DFQATT, CDR2 SNEGSKA (reference sequence). The CDR3 has 15 amino acids. CDR3 loop: CSGTPGLAVSYEQYF.

The chain links TRBV12-3 or TRBV12-4 to TRBJ2-1; with no DNA, the TCRdb D assignment of TRBD2 cannot be verified. CDR3 length: 17 residues. The CDR3 region is CASKAGTSGGAYNEQFF.

J is TRBJ1-2 and V is TRBV7-6; TCRdb's assignment of TRBD1 cannot be checked, as there is no DNA. Germline V gene data show CDR1 as SGHVS and CDR2 as FNYEAQ. The CDR3 totals 13 residues. This CDR3 reads CASSPAMTVGYTF.

This chain connects TRBV28 to TRBJ2-7; no DNA is available, so the TRBD1 call from TCRdb remains unchecked. The CDR3 runs 15 residues. Germline CDR1 reads MDHEN; CDR2 reads SYDVKM. The CDR3 sequence: CASSLGEWGGYEQYF.

This chain uses TRBV7-7 with TRBJ2-3; TCRdb returns TRBD1, unconfirmable since there is no DNA. CDR1 is SSHAT and CDR2 is FNYEAQ in the germline V gene (reference sequence). This CDR3 region has 16 residues. The CDR3 loop reads CASSPFDPRGTDTQYF.

The chain joins TRBV3-1 to TRBJ2-1; TCRdb's D gene call, TRBD1, goes unchecked for lack of DNA. The CDR3 sequence is 15 residues long. Germline values: CDR1 LGHDT, CDR2 YNNKEL (reference sequence). The CDR3: CASSQPGQGYNEQFF.

The chain employs TRBV5-5 and TRBJ2-7. CDR1 and CDR2 from the germline V gene are SGHKS and YYEKEE (reference sequence). The CDR3 is 15 amino acids. This CDR3 is CASSLLSLGRNEQYF.

The V call is TRBV7-9, the J call TRBJ2-1; TCRdb reports TRBD1, a call that lacks DNA to check it against. CDR1 and CDR2 (germline): SEHNR, FQNEAQ (reference sequence). The CDR3 spans 14 residues. The CDR3 here is CASSLEGGYNEQFF.

The V call is TRBV3-1, the J call TRBJ1-1; TCRdb designates TRBD1, a call that cannot be tested without DNA. The CDR3 has 15 residues. Germline values: CDR1 LGHDT, CDR2 YNNKEL (reference sequence). The CDR3 here is CASILGGSPSSEAFF. Combining the CDR3 with reference TRBV3-1 and TRBJ1-1 gives the whole variable domain DTAVSQTPKYLVTQMGNDKSIKCEQNLGHDTMYWYKQDSKKFLKIMFSYNNKELIINETVPNRFSPKSPDKAHLNLHINSLELGDSAVYFCASILGGSPSSEAFFGQGTRLTVV.

The rearrangement links TRBV29-1 to TRBJ1-1; as DNA is missing, the TRBD1 call by TCRdb cannot be tested. This CDR3 contains 15 residues. Germline CDR1 SQVTM, CDR2 ANQGSEA. CDR3 sequence: CSVAQLLGSHTEAFF.

CDR3 protein: CSPPGAYEQYF. The V call is TRBV29-1, the J call TRBJ2-7; TCRdb's D call of TRBD1 is untestable without DNA. CDR1 and CDR2 from the germline V gene are SQVTM and ANQGSEA. The CDR3 has 11 residues.